This T cell receptor (beta chain) was documented in a study of post-analysis software for immune sequencing data. This clonotype was counted a few times. As yet, its antigen is unknown. Study-wide results and limits: Higher frequency in patients than in controls was seen for a handful of TRBV segments, with TRBV5-6, TRBV5-1 and TRBV20-1 among them.

The CDR3 runs 14 residues. Deletions cut 8 bases from V and 0 bases from J, with 14 bases between. The V gene's germline CDR1 is MNHEY and CDR2 SMNVEV (reference sequence). The authors incorporated unique molecular identifiers into the TCR beta cDNA libraries. MiXCR, applied by TCRdb to the PCR reads, yields one record per CDR3 protein. Of about 800,000 distinct CDR3 sequences in the sample, just under 30% are singletons; the top ten hold 0.55% to 0.65%. This sequence originates from a girl aged 10-17 years with multiple sclerosis. The sample comprised blood. V is TRBV27 and J is TRBJ2-7; tentatively, D is TRBD2 (6 bases). CDR3 in amino acids: CASGAGRSSYEQYF. Written as DNA, the CDR3 is TGTGCCAGCGGGGCGGGACGGAGCTCCTACGAGCAGTACTTC.